Given below is one T cell receptor beta chain in context. What it recognizes is unknown. The data originate from a study of cytomegalovirus exposure and HLA in healthy donors. Findings and limits, study-wide: Many donors shared some public TCRs, even though most TCR sequences were rare.

The germline V and J ends were trimmed by 2 bases and 0 bases, with 10 bases remaining between them. This CDR3 has 15 residues. Germline lookup yields CDR1 KGHSH and CDR2 LQKENI. The PCR contained 60 Vbeta and 13 Jbeta primers. Some clones are missing from TCRdb's copy, which holds only in-frame ones; the method was immunoSEQ multiplex PCR. Counted here are 100,000 to 150,000 clones, around 78% occurring once; the ten biggest clones make up around 2%. This receptor was taken from a female donor in good health and CMV-seropositive. The chain joins TRBV18 to TRBJ1-2; possibly TRBD1 for D (6 bases). The sample consisted of PBMCs. Here the CDR3 reads CASSPFGQTNYGYTF. The DNA of the CDR3 is TGTGCCAGCTCACCATTCGGACAGACTAACTATGGCTACACCTTC.